This T cell receptor (beta chain) was sequenced for a study of cytomegalovirus exposure and HLA in healthy donors. Study background: The approximately 110 validation repertoires used a platform that matched the one used for the 666 first-cohort repertoires, as a later analysis reported.

Method: immunoSEQ multiplex PCR; TCRdb's copy keeps in-frame clones and lacks some. The data hold some 160,000 clones, with 88% observed a single time. Germline V gives CDR1 SGHTA, CDR2 FQGNSA. The CDR3 covers 14 residues. The V and J ends lost 1 base and 6 bases respectively, with 11 bases between them. The V gene is TRBV7-2, the J gene TRBJ2-3; D ambiguous. Sequenced material: PBMCs. This TCR came from a young man in good health and CMV-seronegative. CDR3 coding DNA: TGTGCCAGCAGCTTAGGTGGTCGGTGGGATACGCAGTATTTT. Encoded protein: CASSLGGRWDTQYF.